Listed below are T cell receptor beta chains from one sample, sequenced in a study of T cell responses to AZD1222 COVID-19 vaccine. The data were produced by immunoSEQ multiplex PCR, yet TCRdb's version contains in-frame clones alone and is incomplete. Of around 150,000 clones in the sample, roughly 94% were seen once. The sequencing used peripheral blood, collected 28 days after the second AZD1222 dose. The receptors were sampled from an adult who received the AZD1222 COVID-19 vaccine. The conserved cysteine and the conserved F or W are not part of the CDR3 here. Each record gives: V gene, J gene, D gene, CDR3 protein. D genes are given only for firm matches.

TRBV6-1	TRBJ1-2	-	ASSEWGNYGYT
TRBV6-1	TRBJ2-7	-	ASSENGSYEQY
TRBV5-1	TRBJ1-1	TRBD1	ASSLGQGAEAF
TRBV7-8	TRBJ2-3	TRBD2	ASRTSRLAGTDTQY
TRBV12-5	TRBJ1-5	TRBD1	ASALRFIGTGNNQPQH
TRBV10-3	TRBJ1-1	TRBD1	AISEPQGGQKDTEAF
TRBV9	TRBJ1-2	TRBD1	ASSVGTGVYGYT
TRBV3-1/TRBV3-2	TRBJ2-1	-	ASSTQNDPTDEQF
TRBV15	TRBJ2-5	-	ATSRDRKETQY
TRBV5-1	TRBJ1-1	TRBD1	ASSLDGQGAWNTEAF
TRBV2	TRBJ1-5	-	ASSITTEIRQPQH
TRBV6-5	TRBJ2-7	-	ASSYGNHYEQY
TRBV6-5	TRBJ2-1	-	ASSYKGPIFNEQF
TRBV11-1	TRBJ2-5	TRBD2	ASSLASGRGETQY
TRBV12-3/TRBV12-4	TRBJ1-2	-	ASSLGAYGYT
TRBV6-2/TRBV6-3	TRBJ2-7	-	ASSYYTGYEQY
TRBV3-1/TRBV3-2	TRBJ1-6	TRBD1	ASSRLQGALNSPLH
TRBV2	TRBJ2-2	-	ASSDFQGPGELF
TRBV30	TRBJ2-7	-	AWSDLAPPEDYEQY
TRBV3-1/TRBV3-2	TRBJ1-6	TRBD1	ASSQAGTGHNSPLH
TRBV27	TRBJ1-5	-	ASSLSGNQPQH
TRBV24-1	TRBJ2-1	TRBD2	ATSGGGYPYNEQF
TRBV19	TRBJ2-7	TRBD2	ASSNTAGSYEQY
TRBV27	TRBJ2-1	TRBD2	ASSPTLGTSGYNEQF
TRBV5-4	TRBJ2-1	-	ASSLSAEYSYNEQF
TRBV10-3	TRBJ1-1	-	AISDFGGGRYSVGTEAF